This TCR beta chain was sequenced for a study of T cell repertoires in aging, cancer and after chemotherapy. Overall study: Repeat sampling of healthy donors over several months to years showed clear clonal overlap.

Peripheral blood genomic DNA, not sorted cells or RNA, was the template. Germline loops: CDR1 MNHEY, CDR2 SMNVEV (reference sequence). The V end was cut by 5 bases, the J end by 5 bases, with 13 bases between. The CDR3 sequence is 14 residues long. On this clonotype itself: As yet, its antigen is unknown.

Rearranged V-D-J TRB sequences were amplified with a mixed TRB-A/B primer pool. Each CDR3 protein is one row after TCRdb ran MiXCR on the multiplex PCR reads. The table has 5,000 or so distinct CDR3 sequences, 26% seen once. Regarding the study as a whole: Loss of evenness, beyond lost richness, contributed to age-related TCR diversity decline in cancer patients. Across the chemotherapy interval, each cancer cohort showed higher median generation probability, suggesting thymic rebound.

The V call is TRBV27, the J call TRBJ1-5; D possibly corresponds to TRBD1 (6 bases). Material: blood. This receptor was identified in a human donor in good health. As DNA, the CDR3 is TGTGCCAGCAGTATACAGGGACGGTATCAGCCCCAGCATTTT. Amino acids: CASSIQGRYQPQHF.